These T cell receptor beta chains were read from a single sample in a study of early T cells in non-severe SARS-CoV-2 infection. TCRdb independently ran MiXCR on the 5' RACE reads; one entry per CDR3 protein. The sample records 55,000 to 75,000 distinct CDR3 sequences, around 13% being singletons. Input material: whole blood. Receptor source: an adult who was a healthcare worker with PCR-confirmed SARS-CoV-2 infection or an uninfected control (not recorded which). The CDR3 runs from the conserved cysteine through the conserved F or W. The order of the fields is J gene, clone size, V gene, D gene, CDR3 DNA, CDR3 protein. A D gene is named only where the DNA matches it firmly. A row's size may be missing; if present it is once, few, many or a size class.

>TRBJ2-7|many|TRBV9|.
TGTGCCAGCAGCGCCGCACAACAATCCTACGAGCAGTACTTC
CASSAAQQSYEQYF
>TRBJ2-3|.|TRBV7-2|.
TGTGCCAGCAGCTTATTAACCAGAACAGATACGCAGTATTTT
CASSLLTRTDTQYF
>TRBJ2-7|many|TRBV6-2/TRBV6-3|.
TGTGCCACCCGGAGTAGCGGAAGCTCCTACGAGCAGTACTTC
CATRSSGSSYEQYF
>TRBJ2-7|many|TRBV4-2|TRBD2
TGTGCCAGCAGCCAAGATAAATTAGCGGGGCACTCCTACGAGCAGTACTTC
CASSQDKLAGHSYEQYF
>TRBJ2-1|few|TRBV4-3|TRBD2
TGCGCCAGCAGCCAAGATCGCATAGCGGGAGTGATGAATGAGCAGTTCTTC
CASSQDRIAGVMNEQFF
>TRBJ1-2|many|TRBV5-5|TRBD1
TGTGCCAGCAGCCGGGAGGTTGCAGGGGGCATCAGCTATGGCTACACCTTC
CASSREVAGGISYGYTF
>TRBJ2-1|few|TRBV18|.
TGTGCCAGCTCACACGACAGCTACAATGAGCAGTTCTTC
CASSHDSYNEQFF
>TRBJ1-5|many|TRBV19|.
TGTGCCAGTAGTATACCCGGGTCCGGACAGCCCCAGCATTTT
CASSIPGSGQPQHF
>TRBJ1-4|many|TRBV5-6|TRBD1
TGTGCCAGCAGCGCCGACAGGGGAGGTGAAAAACTGTTTTTT
CASSADRGGEKLFF
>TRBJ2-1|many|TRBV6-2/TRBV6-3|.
TGTGCCAGCAGTTCATCCAGTCTCTCCTACAATGAGCAGTTCTTC
CASSSSSLSYNEQFF
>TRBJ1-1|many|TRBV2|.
TGTGCCAGCACCGAAGGACTTAACACTGAAGCTTTCTTT
CASTEGLNTEAFF
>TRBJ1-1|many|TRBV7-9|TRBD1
TGTGCCAGCAGCGGTCACAGGGGCCCTGAAGCTTTCTTT
CASSGHRGPEAFF
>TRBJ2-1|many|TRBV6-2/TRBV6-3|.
TGTGCCAGCAAAAACAGTTTAGGTGAGAATGAGCAGTTCTTC
CASKNSLGENEQFF
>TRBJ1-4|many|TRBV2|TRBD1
TGTGCCAGCAGTCTGACAGGGGTGGAAAAACTGTTTTTT
CASSLTGVEKLFF
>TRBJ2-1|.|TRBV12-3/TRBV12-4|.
TGTGCCAGCAGTTTTTCAGGACGTCTATCTGAGCAGTTCTTC
CASSFSGRLSEQFF
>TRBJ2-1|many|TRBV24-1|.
TGTGCCACCAGTGATTTCTCGGAGAACAATGAGCAGTTCTTC
CATSDFSENNEQFF
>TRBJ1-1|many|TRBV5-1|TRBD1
TGCGCCAGCAGCCAACCGAAGACAGGGTCCACTGAAGCTTTCTTT
CASSQPKTGSTEAFF
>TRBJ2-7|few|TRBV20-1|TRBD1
TGCAGTGCTAGAAGGGGACAGGGAAGCAGCGAGCAGTACTTC
CSARRGQGSSEQYF
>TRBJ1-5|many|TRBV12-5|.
TGTGCTAGTGGTACGGACAAGCCCCAGCATTTT
CASGTDKPQHF
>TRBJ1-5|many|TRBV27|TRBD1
TGTGCCAGCAGTCTAGACAGGGGGCATCAGCCCCAGCATTTT
CASSLDRGHQPQHF
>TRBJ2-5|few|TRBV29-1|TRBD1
TGCAGCGCCGGGACAGGGGGAGGAGAGACCCAGTACTTC
CSAGTGGGETQYF
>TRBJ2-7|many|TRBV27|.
TGTGCCAGCAGTTTCCGTGGGGCGCGCCTCGAGCAGTACTTC
CASSFRGARLEQYF
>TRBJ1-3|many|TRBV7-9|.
TGTGCCAGCAGCTTAGGCTGGGGTTCTGGAAACACCATATATTTT
CASSLGWGSGNTIYF
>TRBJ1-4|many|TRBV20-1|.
TGCAGTGCTAGAGACGTCGGTGCAACTAATGAAAAACTGTTTTTT
CSARDVGATNEKLFF
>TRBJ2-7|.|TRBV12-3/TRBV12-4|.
TGTGCCAGCAGTTTAAGTCGTGGCGAGCAGTACTTC
CASSLSRGEQYF
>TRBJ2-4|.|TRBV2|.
TGTGCCAGCAGTGGTGGTCTAGCCAAAAACATTCAGTACTTC
CASSGGLAKNIQYF
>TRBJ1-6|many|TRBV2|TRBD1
TGTGCCAGCAACTATGACAGGGGTGAATCACCCCTCCACTTT
CASNYDRGESPLHF
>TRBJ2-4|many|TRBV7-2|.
TGTGCCAGCAGCTTAGCTGGTAATCTAGCCAAAAACATTCAGTACTTC
CASSLAGNLAKNIQYF
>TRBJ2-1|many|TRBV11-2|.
TGTGCCAGCAGCTTATTTCAGGGGCTCAATGAGCAGTTCTTC
CASSLFQGLNEQFF
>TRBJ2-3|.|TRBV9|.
TGTGCCAGCAGCCCCCAGACCCTCACAGATACGCAGTATTTT
CASSPQTLTDTQYF
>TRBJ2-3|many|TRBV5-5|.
TGTGCCAGCAGCTTAGTTAACATGGGATGGACAGATACGCAGTATTTT
CASSLVNMGWTDTQYF
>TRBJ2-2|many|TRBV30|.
TGTGCCTGGAGTAAGAGGGGGAGCGGCACCGGGGAGCTGTTTTTT
CAWSKRGSGTGELFF
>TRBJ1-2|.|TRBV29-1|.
TGCAGCGCCCGGACACCAGAATCCTATGGCTACACCTTC
CSARTPESYGYTF
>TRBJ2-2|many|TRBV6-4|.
TGTGCCAGCAGAGCGTTAGTAGGCACTACGAACACCGGGGAGCTGTTTTTT
CASRALVGTTNTGELFF
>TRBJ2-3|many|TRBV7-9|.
TGTGCCAGCAGCCAGGGAGATCGGAGAACAGATACGCAGTATTTT
CASSQGDRRTDTQYF
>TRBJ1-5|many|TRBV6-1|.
TGTGCCAGCAGTGAACGGGTTACCCATCAGCCCCAGCATTTT
CASSERVTHQPQHF
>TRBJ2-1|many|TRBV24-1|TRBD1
TGTGCCACCAGTGACCCGGGACAGGGCTACAATGAGCAGTTCTTC
CATSDPGQGYNEQFF